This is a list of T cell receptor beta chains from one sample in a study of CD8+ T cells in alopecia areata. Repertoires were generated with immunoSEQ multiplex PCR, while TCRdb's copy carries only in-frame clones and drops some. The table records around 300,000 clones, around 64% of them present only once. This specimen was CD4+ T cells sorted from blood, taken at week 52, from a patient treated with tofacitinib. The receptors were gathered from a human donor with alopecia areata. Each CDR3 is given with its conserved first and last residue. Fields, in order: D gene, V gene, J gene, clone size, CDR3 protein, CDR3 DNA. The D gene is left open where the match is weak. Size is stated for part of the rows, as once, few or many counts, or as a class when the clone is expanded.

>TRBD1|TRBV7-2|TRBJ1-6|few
CASSFPGGTPLHF
TGTGCCAGCAGCTTTCCAGGGGGGACACCCCTCCACTTT
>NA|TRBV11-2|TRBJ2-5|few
CASSLRQLQETQYF
TGTGCCAGCAGCCTCCGACAGTTACAAGAGACCCAGTACTTC
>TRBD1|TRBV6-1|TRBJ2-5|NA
CASSLDRVRETQYF
TGTGCCAGCAGTCTCGACAGGGTTAGGGAGACCCAGTACTTC
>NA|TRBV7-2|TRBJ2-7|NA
CASSLGRTTYEQYF
TGTGCCAGCAGCTTAGGACGTACAACCTACGAGCAGTACTTC
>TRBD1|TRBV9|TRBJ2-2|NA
CASSGVSVTGVTGELFF
TGTGCCAGCAGCGGCGTCAGTGTAACAGGGGTCACCGGGGAGCTGTTTTTT
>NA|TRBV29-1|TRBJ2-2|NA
CSVEDSRGTGELFF
TGCAGCGTTGAAGATTCACGGGGGACCGGGGAGCTGTTTTTT
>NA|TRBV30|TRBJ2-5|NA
CACEGGDQQTQYF
TGTGCCTGTGAGGGGGGGGACCAACAGACCCAGTACTTC
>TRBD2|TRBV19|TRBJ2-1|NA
CASTSTSGGNEQFF
TGTGCCAGTACCTCGACTAGCGGGGGCAATGAGCAGTTCTTC
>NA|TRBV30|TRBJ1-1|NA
CAWRAGSLVAFF
TGTGCCTGGAGGGCAGGGTCTTTGGTAGCTTTCTTT
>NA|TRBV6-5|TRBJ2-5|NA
CASSYGSGAETQYF
TGTGCCAGCAGTTACGGTTCTGGGGCCGAGACCCAGTACTTC
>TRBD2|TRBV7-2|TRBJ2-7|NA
CASSLAGSGGYNEQYF
TGTGCCAGCAGCTTAGCGGGTAGCGGGGGCTATAACGAGCAGTACTTC
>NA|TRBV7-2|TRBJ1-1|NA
CASRSVGDTEAFF
TGTGCCAGCAGAAGTGTGGGAGACACTGAAGCTTTCTTT
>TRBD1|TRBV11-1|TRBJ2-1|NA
CASSPTTGSYEQFF
TGTGCCAGCAGCCCCACGACAGGGTCCTATGAGCAGTTCTTC
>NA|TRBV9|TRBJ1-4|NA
CASSVATTNEKLFF
TGTGCCAGCAGCGTAGCAACGACTAATGAAAAACTGTTTTTT
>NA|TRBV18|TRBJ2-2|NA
CASSLGTENTGELFF
TGTGCCAGCTCCTTGGGGACCGAGAACACCGGGGAGCTGTTTTTT
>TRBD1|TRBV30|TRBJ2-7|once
CAWSPGQIVTYEQYF
TGTGCCTGGAGTCCGGGACAGATAGTTACCTACGAGCAGTACTTC
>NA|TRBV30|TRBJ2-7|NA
CAWSDSWGHITYEQYF
TGTGCCTGGAGTGATTCCTGGGGACATATAACCTACGAGCAGTACTTC
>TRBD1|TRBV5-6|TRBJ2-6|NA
CASIGLDRNSGANVLTF
TGTGCCAGCATCGGTTTGGACAGGAACTCTGGGGCCAACGTCCTGACTTTC
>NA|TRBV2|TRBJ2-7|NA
CARSTGYEQYF
TGTGCCAGATCGACTGGCTACGAGCAGTACTTC
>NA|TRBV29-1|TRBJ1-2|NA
CSVEGPGHYGYTF
TGCAGCGTTGAGGGACCGGGCCACTATGGCTACACCTTC
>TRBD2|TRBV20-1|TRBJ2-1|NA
CSASGGEQFF
TGCAGTGCAAGCGGGGGGGAGCAGTTCTTC
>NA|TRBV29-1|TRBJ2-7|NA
CSVAKDFSYEQYF
TGCAGCGTTGCGAAGGACTTCTCCTACGAGCAGTACTTC
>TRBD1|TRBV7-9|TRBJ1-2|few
CASSSTGTGEYTF
TGTGCCAGCAGCTCAACCGGGACAGGGGAATACACCTTC
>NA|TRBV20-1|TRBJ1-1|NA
CSAPMNTEAFF
TGCAGTGCCCCAATGAACACTGAAGCTTTCTTT
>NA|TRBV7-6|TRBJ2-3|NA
CASSFRGDTQYF
TGTGCCAGCAGCTTTCGTGGAGATACGCAGTATTTT
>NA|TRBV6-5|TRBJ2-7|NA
CASSRGQEQYF
TGTGCCAGCAGTCGCGGACAGGAGCAGTACTTC
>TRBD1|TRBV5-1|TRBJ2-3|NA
CASSGRDRTLSTDTQYF
TGCGCCAGCAGCGGCCGGGACAGGACCCTTAGCACAGATACGCAGTATTTT
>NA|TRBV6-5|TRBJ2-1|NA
CASSYSWTGGHEQFF
TGTGCCAGCAGTTACTCATGGACGGGCGGCCATGAGCAGTTCTTC
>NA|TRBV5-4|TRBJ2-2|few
CATQNTGELFF
TGTGCCACTCAGAACACCGGGGAGCTGTTTTTT
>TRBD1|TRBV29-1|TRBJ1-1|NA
CSVQGVGTEAFF
TGCAGCGTTCAGGGGGTGGGCACTGAAGCTTTCTTT
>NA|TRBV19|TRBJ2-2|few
CASSMHLKGELFF
TGTGCCAGTAGTATGCACCTTAAAGGGGAGCTGTTTTTT
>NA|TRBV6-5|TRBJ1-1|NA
CATRRWGQKTEAFF
TGTGCCACCCGGCGCTGGGGGCAAAAGACTGAAGCTTTCTTT
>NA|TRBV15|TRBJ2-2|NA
CATSRDLTGELFF
TGTGCCACCAGCAGAGATCTCACCGGGGAGCTGTTTTTT
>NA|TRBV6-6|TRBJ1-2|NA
CASSYQGRPGYGYTF
TGTGCCAGCAGCTACCAAGGGAGGCCTGGCTATGGCTACACCTTC
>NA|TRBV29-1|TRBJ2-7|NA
CSVDPGVDEQYF
TGCAGCGTTGACCCGGGGGTCGACGAGCAGTACTTC
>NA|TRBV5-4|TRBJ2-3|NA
CASSIPGSTDTQYF
TGTGCCAGCAGCATCCCAGGGAGCACAGATACGCAGTATTTT
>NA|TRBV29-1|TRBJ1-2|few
CSVPGLRGYTF
TGCAGCGTTCCGGGGCTGCGGGGCTACACCTTC
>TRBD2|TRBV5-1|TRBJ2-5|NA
CASSSGTSVEETQYF
TGCGCCAGCAGCTCCGGGACTAGCGTAGAAGAGACCCAGTACTTC
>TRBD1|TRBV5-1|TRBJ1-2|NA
CASSLQTRTGRGYTF
TGCGCCAGCAGCTTGCAAACTCGGACAGGGCGTGGCTACACCTTC
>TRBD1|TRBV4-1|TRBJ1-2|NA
CASSPETGVNYGYTF
TGCGCCAGCAGCCCAGAGACAGGGGTTAACTATGGCTACACCTTC
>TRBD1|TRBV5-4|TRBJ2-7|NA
CASSVDRAASYEQYF
TGTGCCAGCAGCGTGGACAGGGCAGCCTCCTACGAGCAGTACTTC
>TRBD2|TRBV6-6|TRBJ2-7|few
CASIPSGGDEQYF
TGTGCCAGCATCCCTAGCGGGGGTGACGAGCAGTACTTC
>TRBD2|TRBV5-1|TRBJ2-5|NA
CASRTSGLQETQYF
TGCGCCAGCAGGACTAGCGGGCTCCAAGAGACCCAGTACTTC
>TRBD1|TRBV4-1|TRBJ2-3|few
CASSQDSTGAPTDTQYF
TGCGCCAGCAGCCAAGATTCCACAGGGGCGCCCACAGATACGCAGTATTTT
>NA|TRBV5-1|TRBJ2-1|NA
CASSLDPQGEQFF
TGCGCCAGCAGCTTGGATCCCCAGGGTGAGCAGTTCTTC
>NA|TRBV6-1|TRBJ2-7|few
CASSKTQYEQYF
TGTGCCAGCAGTAAGACACAATACGAGCAGTACTTC
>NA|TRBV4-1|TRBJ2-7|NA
CASSQATQSTYEQYF
TGCGCCAGCAGCCAAGCAACCCAGAGCACCTACGAGCAGTACTTC
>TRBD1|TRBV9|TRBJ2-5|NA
CASSPSWDRQETQYF
TGTGCCAGCAGCCCCTCGTGGGACAGACAAGAGACCCAGTACTTC
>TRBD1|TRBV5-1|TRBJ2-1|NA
CASSLRTGSNEQFF
TGCGCCAGCAGCTTAAGGACAGGGTCCAATGAGCAGTTCTTC
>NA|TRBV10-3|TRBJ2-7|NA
CAISVYRSSYEQYF
TGTGCCATCAGTGTGTACAGGAGCTCCTACGAGCAGTACTTC
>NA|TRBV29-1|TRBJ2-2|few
CSVKVSNTGELFF
TGCAGCGTCAAGGTTTCGAACACCGGGGAGCTGTTTTTT
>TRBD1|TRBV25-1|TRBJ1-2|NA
CASSEFRGSNYGYTF
TGTGCCAGCAGTGAATTCAGGGGGAGCAACTATGGCTACACCTTC
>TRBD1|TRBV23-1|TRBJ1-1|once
CAKQNRGLDRTEAFF
TGCGCCAAACAAAACAGGGGCCTCGATCGCACTGAAGCTTTCTTT
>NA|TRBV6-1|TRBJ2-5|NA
CASSDLAEETQYF
TGTGCCAGCAGTGACCTGGCAGAAGAGACCCAGTACTTC
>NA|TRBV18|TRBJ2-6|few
CASSPPGRPSSGANVLTF
TGTGCCAGCTCACCACCAGGAAGGCCTAGCTCTGGGGCCAACGTCCTGACTTTC
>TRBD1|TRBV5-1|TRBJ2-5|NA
CASRIWTGQETQYF
TGCGCCAGCAGGATATGGACAGGCCAAGAGACCCAGTACTTC
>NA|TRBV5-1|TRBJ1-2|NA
CASSRNEPEGYTF
TGCGCCAGCAGCCGAAACGAACCGGAAGGCTACACCTTC
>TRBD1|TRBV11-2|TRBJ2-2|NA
CASRRDRVITGELFF
TGTGCCAGCAGACGAGACAGGGTGATCACCGGGGAGCTGTTTTTT
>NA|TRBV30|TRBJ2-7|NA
CAWSVLAEQYF
TGTGCCTGGAGTGTGCTGGCCGAGCAGTACTTC